These 6 T cell receptor beta chains were all obtained from the same sample, sequenced in a study of shared clonotypes between healthy human individuals. Data came from immunoSEQ multiplex PCR; TCRdb stores just in-frame clones and leaves some out. The sample has about 2 million clones; less than 95% are singletons. Only CD45RO-negative cells positively selected for CCR7 counted as naive CD8 cells, so terminally differentiated effector memory CD45RA+ cells were excluded. The source material was naive CD8+ T cells sorted from blood. The receptors shown here come from a man aged 18 to 29 in good health.

The chain combines TRBV29-1 with TRBJ2-7; D possibly corresponds to TRBD1 (6 bases). The length of the CDR3 is 14 residues. The V end was cut by 1 base, the J end by 2 bases, with 12 bases between. Germline V gives CDR1 SQVTM, CDR2 ANQGSEA. The CDR3 bases are TGCAGCGTTGAAGGCCTGGGACAACCCTACGAGCAGTACTTC. It yields the protein CSVEGLGQPYEQYF.

Worth noting for this clone: Other DNA sequences in this specimen translate into the identical CDR3. This chain joins TRBV7-8 and TRBJ2-1, with 16 bases that match TRBD2. The V segment lost 5 bases and the J segment 0 bases; nucleotides outside the gene matches: 4. Germline V CDR1 and CDR2: SGHVS, FQNEAQ. The CDR3 is made up of 18 amino acids. For the CDR3, the DNA is TGTGCCAGCAGCCCGGGACTAGCGGGGGGGAGCTCCTACAATGAGCAGTTCTTC. This gives the protein CASSPGLAGGSSYNEQFF.

The V gene is TRBV10-2, the J gene TRBJ2-1; D is unresolved. Germline CDR1 reads WSHSY; CDR2 reads SAAADI. The CDR3 spans 15 residues. Trimming pared 7 bases from V and 0 bases from J, leaving 13 bases between. As DNA, the CDR3 is TGCGCCAGCACAACGGACGGCAGCTCCTACAATGAGCAGTTCTTC. This sequence encodes CASTTDGSSYNEQFF.

Comments on this clone: The junction does not match germline at one end; this may be a read error. This sequence joins TRBV9 and TRBJ2-1; unclear D gene. This CDR3 comprises 15 residues. Germline CDR1 reads SGDLS; CDR2 reads YYNGEE. This CDR3 is CASSDSGGPYNGQFF. The CDR3 DNA reads TGTGCCAGCAGCGACTCCGGCGGCCCCTACAATGGGCAGTTCTTC.

The genes are TRBV27 and TRBJ1-6; possible D gene TRBD1, 6 bases. Germline CDR1 and CDR2: MNHEY and SMNVEV (reference sequence). This CDR3 has 15 residues. Trimming took 5 bases from V and 11 from J, leaving 19 bases between them. CDR3 sequence reads: CASSPPGQAMAPLHF. The CDR3, as DNA: TGTGCCAGCAGTCCTCCGGGACAAGCGATGGCACCCCTCCACTTT.

J is TRBJ2-3 and V is TRBV9; D call uncertain. CDR1 is SGDLS, CDR2 YYNGEE, per germline. This CDR3 spans 15 amino acids. V shed 0 bases and J shed 11 bases, with 19 bases lying between them. CDR3 region: CASSVDGHTRRGQYF. The CDR3 DNA reads as TGTGCCAGCAGCGTAGACGGGCACACCCGTCGTGGGCAGTATTTT. The variable domain in full, completed from reference TRBV9 and TRBJ2-3, reads DSGVTQTPKHLITATGQRVTLRCSPRSGDLSVYWYQQSLDQGLQFLIQYYNGEERAKGNILERFSAQQFPDLHSELNLSSLELGDSALYFCASSVDGHTRRGQYFGPGTRLTVL.